This record covers a single TCR beta chain. Antigen unknown. The CDR3 length is 15 residues. Germline CDR1 and CDR2: SGHDT and YYEEEE. Trimming stripped 2 bases from V and 2 bases from J, with 14 bases between. This sample is drawn from a study of cytomegalovirus exposure and HLA in healthy donors. The PCR made use of 60 Vbeta and 13 Jbeta primers. Method: immunoSEQ multiplex PCR; TCRdb's copy keeps in-frame clones and lacks some. The sample records roughly 150,000 clones, 75% to 80% being singletons. Study-wide results and limits: High specificity and sensitivity for cytomegalovirus status were reported for the classifier. The study had only CMV serostatus as immune exposure information.

This sequence joins TRBV5-6 and TRBJ2-7; weak D call: TRBD2 (6 bases). Sequenced: PBMCs. The TCR comes from a male donor in good health and CMV-seronegative. The CDR3 coding sequence is TGTGCCAGCAGCTTTCGGGGGACGCAGACCTACGAGCAGTACTTC. Translated, it gives CASSFRGTQTYEQYF.